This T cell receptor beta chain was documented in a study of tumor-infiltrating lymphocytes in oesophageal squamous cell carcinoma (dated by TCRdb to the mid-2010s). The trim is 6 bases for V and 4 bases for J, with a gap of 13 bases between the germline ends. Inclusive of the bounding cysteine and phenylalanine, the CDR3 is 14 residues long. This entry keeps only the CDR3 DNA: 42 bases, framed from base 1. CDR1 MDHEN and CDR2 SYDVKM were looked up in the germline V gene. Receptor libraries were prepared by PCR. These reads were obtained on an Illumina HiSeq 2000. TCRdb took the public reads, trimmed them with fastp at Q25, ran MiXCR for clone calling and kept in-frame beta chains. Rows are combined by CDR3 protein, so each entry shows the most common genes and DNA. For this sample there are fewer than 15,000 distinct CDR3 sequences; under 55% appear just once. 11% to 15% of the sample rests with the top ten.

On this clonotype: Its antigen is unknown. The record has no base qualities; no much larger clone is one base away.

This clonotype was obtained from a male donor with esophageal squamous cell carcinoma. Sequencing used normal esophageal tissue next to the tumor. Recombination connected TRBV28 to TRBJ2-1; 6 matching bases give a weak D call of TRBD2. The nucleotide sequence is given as TGTGCCAGCAGGACGGACTACAAGTACAATGAGCAGTTCTTC. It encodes CASRTDYKYNEQFF.